Shown below are 21 T cell receptor beta chains from a single sample sequenced in a study of OX40 agonist ivuxolimab in advanced cancers. Only in-frame clones appear in the TCRdb table, and some are missing; sequencing was by immunoSEQ multiplex PCR. The sample yields about 75,000 clones, 86% seen once. The sequencing here drew on CD4+ or CD8+ T cells sorted from blood, taken in a trial of the OX40 agonist ivuxolimab. The source is an adult with an advanced solid tumor such as melanoma, head and neck, liver or kidney cancer.

The genes are TRBV19 and TRBJ1-5; D ambiguous. V was cut by 7 bases and J by 1 base, with 20 bases left in between. CDR1 is LNHDA and CDR2 is SQIVND in the germline V gene (reference sequence). This CDR3 is 17 amino acids long. The CDR3 DNA is TGTGCCAGTACCGTGATGGGGTCCGGGGTGAGCAATCAGCCCCAGCATTTT. Translating it yields CASTVMGSGVSNQPQHF.

V and J are TRBV6-6 and TRBJ2-7; D ambiguous. The CDR3 is 14 amino acids. CDR1 MNHNY and CDR2 SVGAGI come from the germline V gene (reference sequence). V lost 0 bases to trimming and J lost 6 bases, with 12 bases between them. CDR3 amino acids: CASSYSVPFGEQYF. CDR3 DNA sequence: TGTGCCAGCAGTTACTCGGTACCGTTCGGCGAGCAGTACTTC.

The chain combines TRBV6-6 with TRBJ2-5; 15 nucleotides match TRBD2. Looked up from germline, CDR1 is MNHNY and CDR2 is SVGAGI (reference sequence). There are 16 residues in the CDR3. After removal of 11 bases from V and 7 bases from J, the junction contained 14 bases not matched to a gene. CDR3 sequence: CAVDGGTSGGTGTQYF. The CDR3 DNA reads as TGTGCCGTGGACGGAGGGACTAGCGGGGGGACCGGGACCCAGTACTTC.

This chain connects TRBV9 to TRBJ2-6; D gene ambiguous. CDR3 length: 16 amino acids. The germline V and J ends were trimmed by 4 bases and 4 bases, with 15 bases remaining between them. Germline loops: CDR1 SGDLS, CDR2 YYNGEE. CDR3 in amino acids: CASSRGVGPGANVLTF. DNA for the CDR3: TGTGCCAGCAGCAGAGGAGTCGGGCCCGGGGCCAACGTCCTGACTTTC.

The V call is TRBV18, the J call TRBJ2-1, with D possibly TRBD2 on 6 matching bases. The CDR3 extends over 14 amino acids. V was shortened by 5 bases and J by 7 bases, with 15 bases between the two germline ends. Germline loops: CDR1 KGHSH, CDR2 LQKENI. This CDR3 is CASSVAAERNEQFF. CDR3 nucleotide sequence: TGTGCCAGCTCAGTAGCGGCCGAGAGGAATGAGCAGTTCTTC.

V usage is TRBV25-1 and J usage is TRBJ2-1; D is unresolved. The V and J ends lost 4 bases and 1 base respectively, with 14 bases between them. From germline, CDR1 is MGHDK and CDR2 SYGVNS. This CDR3 has 16 amino acids. The CDR3 DNA sequence: TGTGCCAGCAGTGGGGTCCTCCCGCGGTCCTACAATGAGCAGTTCTTC. It specifies CASSGVLPRSYNEQFF.

J is TRBJ2-1 and V is TRBV7-2; D unclear. Germline-derived CDR1 and CDR2 are SGHTA and FQGNSA. This CDR3 comprises 12 residues. With 5 bases removed from V and 8 bases from J, the gap between germline ends came to 10 bases. Written as DNA, the CDR3 is TGTGCCAGCAGCCCCTCAAGGGATGAGCAGTTCTTC. Its protein product is CASSPSRDEQFF. The variable domain in full, with the rest retrieved from reference TRBV7-2 and TRBJ2-1, is GAGVSQSPSNKVTEKGKDVELRCDPISGHTALYWYRQSLGQGLEFLIYFQGNSAPDKSGLPSDRFSAERTGGSVSTLTIQRTQQEDSAVYLCASSPSRDEQFFGPGTRLTVL.

V gene TRBV11-2 combines with J gene TRBJ2-5; TRBD2 aligns across 10 bases. The CDR3 consists of 16 residues. Germline V CDR1 and CDR2: SGHAT, FQNNGV. Trimming at V came to 3 bases and at J to 4 bases, leaving 8 bases not matched to a gene. The CDR3 region has the DNA TGTGCCAGCAGCTTTGGTAGCGGGGGGTTAGGAGAGACCCAGTACTTC. Translating it yields CASSFGSGGLGETQYF.

This chain uses TRBV10-3 with TRBJ2-7; TRBD2 matches at 10 bases. The CDR3 is 13 residues long. Germline V gives CDR1 ENHRY, CDR2 SYGVKD. Unmatched junction bases numbered 2, after V lost 4 bases and J lost 5 bases. This CDR3 reads CAISGSGRNEQYF. In DNA, the CDR3 is TGTGCCATCAGTGGTAGCGGGAGGAACGAGCAGTACTTC.

The chain recombines TRBV5-1 with TRBJ2-1, with 12 bases aligning to TRBD2. V trimming: 3 bases; J trimming: 7 bases; junction bases outside the gene matches: 8. CDR3 length: 16 residues. The germline CDR1 and CDR2 sequences are SGHRS and YFSETQ. The CDR3 loop is CASSSSSGGARNEQFF. DNA of the CDR3: TGCGCCAGCAGCTCCTCTAGCGGGGGGGCCAGGAATGAGCAGTTCTTC.

The chain employs TRBV18 and TRBJ2-5, with TRBD1 matching 9 bases. J gave up 3 bases and V 8 bases, and 4 bases lay outside the gene matches. The length of the CDR3 is 13 residues. CDR1 is KGHSH, CDR2 LQKENI, per germline. CDR3 sequence reads: CASTGQGEETQYF. The CDR3 bases are TGTGCCAGCACGGGACAGGGAGAAGAGACCCAGTACTTC.

The chain combines TRBV6-5 with TRBJ2-7; TRBD2 is a possible D gene (6 bases). V shed 4 bases and J shed 0 bases, with 13 bases lying between them. CDR1 and CDR2 (germline): MNHEY, SVGAGI. The CDR3 has 15 residues. CDR3 sequence (DNA): TGTGCCAGCAGTTCTCCCGGGAGTCCCTCCTACGAGCAGTACTTC. The encoded protein is CASSSPGSPSYEQYF.

The chain employs TRBV5-1 and TRBJ2-7; tentative D call: TRBD1 (6 bases). CDR1 is SGHRS, CDR2 YFSETQ, per germline. With 4 bases removed from V and 4 bases from J, the gap between germline ends came to 15 bases. This CDR3 has 14 amino acids. For the CDR3, the DNA is TGCGCCAGCAGCCCATCCGGGACACTGTACGAGCAGTACTTC. Encoded protein: CASSPSGTLYEQYF.

The chain has TRBV6-1 and TRBJ1-5; tentatively, D is TRBD1 (5 bases). Germline loops: CDR1 MNHNS, CDR2 SASEGT. Trimming took 8 bases from V and 4 from J, leaving 15 bases between them. The CDR3 runs 14 residues. The CDR3 protein is CASLGRGNNQPQHF. DNA of the CDR3: TGTGCCAGCTTGGGTAGGGGCAATAATCAGCCCCAGCATTTT.

V gene TRBV28 combines with J gene TRBJ1-5; TRBD1 matches at 7 bases. Germline lookup yields CDR1 MDHEN and CDR2 SYDVKM. There are 14 residues in the CDR3. J was trimmed by 5 bases and V by 6 bases; bases with no gene match: 7. The CDR3 DNA is TGTGCCAGCAGCGAATCACAGGGGTATCAGCCCCAGCATTTT. It encodes CASSESQGYQPQHF.

The rearrangement uses TRBV5-1 and TRBJ2-3; unclear D gene. Germline CDR1 is SGHRS and CDR2 is YFSETQ. The length of the CDR3 is 14 residues. V was shortened by 0 bases and J by 4 bases, with 9 bases between the two germline ends. CDR3 sequence: CASSLARSSDTQYF. CDR3 DNA: TGCGCCAGCAGCTTGGCTAGGAGCTCAGATACGCAGTATTTT.

V and J are TRBV28 and TRBJ2-1, with D tentatively TRBD2 (7 bases). The CDR3 loop spans 18 amino acids. Germline V gene data show CDR1 as MDHEN and CDR2 as SYDVKM. The V gene lost 2 bases and the J gene lost 9 bases, with 26 bases spanning the gap. The CDR3 DNA is TGTGCCAGCAGTTTAGACACTATTAGGGGGGGTCCTCTAGGTGAGCAGTTCTTC. Translated, it gives CASSLDTIRGGPLGEQFF.

The V and J genes are TRBV6-1 and TRBJ1-1, with a tentative D call TRBD1 (6 bases). Germline V gives CDR1 MNHNS, CDR2 SASEGT. V dropped 6 bases and J dropped 1 base, with 12 bases sitting between them. The CDR3 contains 14 residues. The CDR3 here is CASSSKGGNTEAFF. CDR3 nucleotide sequence: TGTGCCAGCAGCTCTAAGGGGGGGAACACTGAAGCTTTCTTT.

This clone was counted only a few times. This sequence joins TRBV6-6 and TRBJ1-2; TRBD1 agrees at 8 bases. The CDR3 runs to 16 residues. Germline CDR1 reads MNHNY; CDR2 reads SVGAGI (reference sequence). The V gene end was trimmed by 3 bases and the J gene end by 5 bases; junction bases not matched to a gene: 11. In nucleotides, the CDR3 is TGTGCCAGCAGTTATACCCCCGACAGGGGACTGTATGGCTACACCTTC. It specifies CASSYTPDRGLYGYTF.

This clone was picked up one time. J is TRBJ1-2 and V is TRBV19, with 7 positions matching TRBD1. Germline values: CDR1 LNHDA, CDR2 SQIVND (reference sequence). The CDR3 sequence is 14 residues long. The V segment lost 6 bases and the J segment 3 bases; nucleotides outside the gene matches: 7. In DNA, the CDR3 is TGTGCCAGTAGCCTGACAGGGTTGGACTATGGCTACACCTTC. This encodes CASSLTGLDYGYTF.

The chain joins TRBV18 to TRBJ2-5; D gene ambiguous. V was pared by 3 bases and J by 4 bases, with 9 bases between. The germline V gene encodes CDR1 KGHSH and CDR2 LQKENI. The CDR3 runs to 13 residues. The CDR3: CASSPLNPETQYF. The CDR3, as DNA: TGTGCCAGCTCACCCTTAAATCCAGAGACCCAGTACTTC. Looking up the rest from reference TRBV18 and TRBJ2-5 gives the full variable domain: NAGVMQNPRHLVRRRGQEARLRCSPMKGHSHVYWYRQLPEEGLKFMVYLQKENIIDESGMPKERFSAEFPKEGPSILRIQQVVRGDSAAYFCASSPLNPETQYFGPGTRLLVL.